A single sample is the source of the 8 T cell receptor beta chains below, sequenced in a study of CD8+ T cells in alopecia areata. The sequencing template was cDNA reverse transcribed from extracted RNA. The assay was immunoSEQ multiplex PCR, and TCRdb's table has in-frame clones only and misses some. The repertoire consists of 150,000 to 200,000 clones, with approximately 56% occurring once and the leading ten covering approximately 3.4%. The treatment here: oral pan-JAK inhibitor, 5-10 mg twice daily. The sequencing used CD4+ T cells sorted from blood, collected at week 4, from a patient treated with tofacitinib. The receptors here all came from a human donor with alopecia areata.

V is TRBV6-5 and J is TRBJ1-1; no firm D call. There are 12 residues in the CDR3. Germline V lookup: CDR1 MNHEY, CDR2 SVGAGI. V dropped 5 bases and J dropped 5 bases, with 9 bases sitting between them. The DNA of the CDR3 is TGTGCCAGCAGTCGAATAGGAACTGAAGCTTTCTTT. Protein sequence: CASSRIGTEAFF.

This clone was detected a few times. The chain employs TRBV7-9 and TRBJ2-3; 7 bases agree with TRBD2. Germline V gene lookup returns CDR1 SEHNR and CDR2 FQNEAQ (reference sequence). This CDR3 is 15 amino acids long. Unmatched junction bases numbered 5, after V lost 5 bases and J lost 0 bases. For the CDR3, the DNA is TGTGCCAGCAGCCGTGGGGGGGATAGCACAGATACGCAGTATTTT. This codes for CASSRGGDSTDTQYF.

This clone showed up just a few times. The gene calls are TRBV4-2 and TRBJ2-7; D remains unclear. The CDR3 runs to 14 residues. Trimming stripped 1 base from V and 2 bases from J, with 9 bases between. The germline CDR1 and CDR2 sequences are LGHNA and YNFKEQ. The CDR3 DNA follows: TGTGCCAGCAGCCAAGGTTTTTCAGCCTACGAGCAGTACTTC. Amino acids: CASSQGFSAYEQYF.

This clone was observed a few times. This chain links TRBV6-5 with TRBJ1-1; D is possibly TRBD1 (5 bases). The ends were cut back, 6 bases at V and 0 bases at J, with 11 bases in the middle. This CDR3 is 14 amino acids long. Germline CDR1 and CDR2: MNHEY and SVGAGI. CDR3 nucleotides: TGTGCCAGCAGGTCCACAGGTATGAACACTGAAGCTTTCTTT. It codes for CASRSTGMNTEAFF.

The chain recombines TRBV4-3 with TRBJ2-3, with no clear D. Germline lookup yields CDR1 LGHNA and CDR2 YSLEER. There are 13 residues in the CDR3. V was shortened by 4 bases and J by 4 bases, with 9 bases between the two germline ends. CDR3 sequence reads: CASSPGTSDTQYF. The DNA for the CDR3 is TGCGCCAGCAGCCCTGGCACTTCAGATACGCAGTATTTT.

This clone showed up just a few times. This sequence joins TRBV29-1 and TRBJ2-5; the D is unclear. The CDR3 spans 14 residues. Germline CDR1 and CDR2: SQVTM and ANQGSEA. V was trimmed by 4 bases and J by 0 bases, leaving 12 bases between them. In DNA form, the CDR3 reads TGCAGCGTTGTGGATACCCGGTACCAAGAGACCCAGTACTTC. It encodes CSVVDTRYQETQYF.

The rearrangement joins TRBV29-1 to TRBJ1-1; perhaps TRBD1 as D (6 bases). Germline assignment: CDR1 SQVTM and CDR2 ANQGSEA. The CDR3 length is 13 residues. V shed 1 base and J shed 10 bases, with 16 bases lying between them. CDR3 sequence (DNA): TGCAGCGTTGAAGGGGGGCAGGCTTGGGGAGCTTTCTTT. The encoded protein is CSVEGGQAWGAFF. Looking up the rest from reference TRBV29-1 and TRBJ1-1 gives the full variable domain: SAVISQKPSRDICQRGTSLTIQCQVDSQVTMMFWYRQQPGQSLTLIATANQGSEATYESGFVIDKFPISRPNLTFSTLTVSNMSPEDSSIYLCSVEGGQAWGAFFGQGTRLTVV.

The chain is built from TRBV25-1 and TRBJ2-5, with TRBD1 matching over 9 bases. Germline V gives CDR1 MGHDK, CDR2 SYGVNS. J lost 4 bases, V lost 4 bases, and 7 bases had no gene match. The CDR3 runs to 15 residues. The CDR3 is CASSAHRGPLETQYF. In DNA form, the CDR3 reads TGTGCCAGCAGTGCTCACAGGGGGCCGTTAGAGACCCAGTACTTC.